What follows are 14 T cell receptor beta chains derived from one specimen sequenced in a study of cytomegalovirus exposure and HLA in healthy donors. The PCR made use of 60 Vbeta and 13 Jbeta primers. Method: immunoSEQ multiplex PCR; TCRdb's copy keeps in-frame clones and lacks some. There are around 200,000 clones in the sample; around 81% occur only once, and 10% lies in the top ten. Material: PBMCs. The receptors shown here come from a woman aged 50 to 60 in good health and CMV-seropositive.

Here the CDR3 reads CASSDGPDTGELFF. As DNA, the CDR3 is TGTGCCAGCAGCGATGGGCCCGACACCGGGGAGCTGTTTTTT. J is TRBJ2-2 and V is TRBV6-1; D is unresolved. The CDR3 extends over 14 amino acids. The V gene's germline CDR1 is MNHNS and CDR2 SASEGT. V dropped 6 bases and J dropped 3 bases, with 11 bases sitting between them.

The chain is built from TRBV2 and TRBJ1-1; 7 bases match TRBD1. Germline values: CDR1 SNHLY, CDR2 FYNNEI. The ends lost 7 bases at V and 7 bases at J; junction bases unmatched: 12. CDR3 length: 14 amino acids. The CDR3 nucleotides are TGTGCCAGCATAGAGGTAGGGGGCCGAGTTGAAGCTTTCTTT. This sequence encodes CASIEVGGRVEAFF. Full variable domain (rest looked up from reference TRBV2 and TRBJ1-1): EPEVTQTPSHQVTQMGQEVILRCVPISNHLYFYWYRQILGQKVEFLVSFYNNEISEKSEIFDDQFSVERPDGSNFTLKIRSTKLEDSAMYFCASIEVGGRVEAFFGQGTRLTVV.

The chain recombines TRBV21-1 with TRBJ2-1; the DNA was not compared with TRBD2, the D call given in the table. TRBV21-1 is deemed a pseudogene. The CDR3 totals 14 residues. Written as DNA, the CDR3 is TGTGCCCTTTTAAAGGGGGGGCCCTACAATGAGCAGTTCTTC. Encoded protein: CALLKGGPYNEQFF.

This chain joins TRBV30 and TRBJ1-6; no reliable D call. CDR1 is GTSNPN and CDR2 is SVGIG in the germline V gene (reference sequence). This CDR3 region has 15 residues. Trimming stripped 1 base from V and 7 bases from J, with 14 bases between. CDR3 DNA: TGTGCCTGGAGTGGGAGGACCGGTTACAATTCACCCCTCCACTTT. It codes for CAWSGRTGYNSPLHF.

CDR3 residues: CASSYRGSGNTIYF. The CDR3 bases are TGTGCCAGCAGTTACCGGGGGTCTGGAAACACCATATATTTT. The chain couples TRBV6-5 to TRBJ1-3, with D perhaps TRBD1 (5 bases). Germline V gives CDR1 MNHEY, CDR2 SVGAGI. Trimming removed 2 bases at V and 1 base at J, with 6 bases between. This CDR3 has 14 residues.

The rearrangement uses TRBV10-1 and TRBJ1-1; D ambiguous. The V and J ends lost 9 bases and 2 bases respectively, with 16 bases between them. The CDR3 totals 14 residues. Germline CDR1 and CDR2: WNHNN and SYGVQD (reference sequence). Here the CDR3 DNA reads TGCGCCAGGATGGGCCAGGCTGAAAACACTGAAGCTTTCTTT. Translation gives CARMGQAENTEAFF.

This clone is a singleton in its sample. This chain joins TRBV6-6 and TRBJ1-5; 8 bases are a match to TRBD1. Trimming removed 6 bases from V and 8 bases from J; junction bases left unmatched: 12. The CDR3 sequence is 15 residues long. The germline V gene has CDR1 MNHNY and CDR2 SVGAGI (reference sequence). The CDR3 bases are TGTGCCAGCAGACCAGGGGGCTGGGGTACCAAGCCCCAGCATTTT. This sequence encodes CASRPGGWGTKPQHF.

This clone came up a few times. The genes are TRBV28 and TRBJ1-4; 7 nucleotides line up with TRBD1. The CDR3 extends over 14 amino acids. The junction had 7 bases not matched to a gene; V was cut back by 5 bases and J by 7 bases. Germline CDR1 MDHEN, CDR2 SYDVKM. The DNA for the CDR3 is TGTGCCAGCAGTAACCAGGGGGATGGTGAAAAACTGTTTTTT. Protein product: CASSNQGDGEKLFF.

The chain combines TRBV5-6 with TRBJ1-2; the match to TRBD1 covers 8 bases. This CDR3 is 15 amino acids long. J lost 1 base, V lost 1 base, and 3 bases had no gene match. Looked up from germline, CDR1 is SGHDT and CDR2 is YYEEEE. DNA for the CDR3: TGTGCCAGCAGCTTGTGGGGACAGGTTAACTATGGCTACACCTTC. Translated, it gives CASSLWGQVNYGYTF.

This clone was detected only a few times. The CDR3 is CAILDPGLEGSGELFF. Written as DNA, the CDR3 is TGTGCCATCCTCGATCCGGGACTAGAGGGGTCCGGGGAGCTGTTTTTT. The V gene is TRBV28, the J gene TRBJ2-2; 8 bases are a match to TRBD2. This CDR3 spans 16 amino acids. Trimming cost V 10 bases and J 6 bases; bases outside gene matches: 16. In germline, CDR1 is MDHEN, CDR2 SYDVKM.

The chain employs TRBV2 and TRBJ2-7; 10 bases match TRBD1. Germline V CDR1 and CDR2: SNHLY, FYNNEI. The CDR3 is 14 residues long. With 4 bases clipped from V and 5 bases from J, the junction kept 5 bases outside the gene matches. The CDR3 DNA follows: TGTGCCAGCAGTGTAGCGGGACAGGGGAACGAGCAGTACTTC. It codes for CASSVAGQGNEQYF. Using reference TRBV2 and TRBJ2-7 for the parts outside the CDR3, the full variable domain is EPEVTQTPSHQVTQMGQEVILRCVPISNHLYFYWYRQILGQKVEFLVSFYNNEISEKSEIFDDQFSVERPDGSNFTLKIRSTKLEDSAMYFCASSVAGQGNEQYFGPGTRLTVT.

The rearrangement joins TRBV5-6 to TRBJ2-5, with 7 bases fitting TRBD1. There are 14 residues in the CDR3. Germline CDR1 and CDR2: SGHDT and YYEEEE. V lost 4 bases to trimming and J lost 8 bases; unmatched junction nucleotides: 11. The CDR3 nucleotides read TGTGCCAGCAGCCCTTACGACAGGGTGGGCACCCAGTACTTC. Translation: CASSPYDRVGTQYF.

With regard to this clone: The junction and the germline gene differ at one end; a read error may be behind it. The chain couples TRBV28 to TRBJ1-5; weak D call: TRBD1 (6 bases). CDR1 and CDR2 from the germline V gene are MDHEN and SYDVKM. The CDR3 length is 13 residues. CDR3 sequence reads: CACRGDSNQPQHF. In DNA form, the CDR3 reads TGTGCCTGCAGGGGAGATAGCAATCAGCCCCAGCATTTT.

The table lists this clone with a count of one. V usage is TRBV7-2 and J usage is TRBJ1-2; unclear D gene. This CDR3 has 16 residues. CDR1 and CDR2 from the germline V gene are SGHTA and FQGNSA. V lost 2 bases and J 4 bases, leaving 17 bases between the germline ends. The CDR3 DNA reads TGTGCCAGCAGCTTAAGAGACTCCCCCCGCGGCTATGGCTACACCTTC. Its translation is CASSLRDSPRGYGYTF.